Presented here are 15 T cell receptor beta chains from one specimen sequenced in a study of CD8+ T cells in alopecia areata. The treatment: oral pan-JAK inhibitor, 5-10 mg twice daily. Extracted RNA was reverse transcribed, and the resulting cDNA served as sequencing template. The table came from immunoSEQ multiplex PCR; TCRdb's copy has only in-frame clones and leaves some out. Among approximately 100,000 clones listed, roughly 60% were seen once. Specimen: CD8+ T cells sorted from blood, collected around week 55, from a patient treated with tofacitinib. Source of these receptors: a human donor with alopecia areata.

The V call is TRBV30, the J call TRBJ1-2; TRBD1 matches at 8 bases. The germline gives CDR1 GTSNPN, CDR2 SVGIG (reference sequence). V shed 5 bases, J shed 8 bases, and the junction held 4 bases outside the gene matches. The CDR3 extends over 11 amino acids. CDR3 nucleotides: TGTGCCTGGCGGACAGGGCAGGGCTACACCTTC. Translation gives CAWRTGQGYTF.

There are a few counts of this clone. In nucleotides, the CDR3 is TGTGCCAGCAGCCGGGGATCGGGGGGCTCTGGCTACACCTTC. It specifies CASSRGSGGSGYTF. The chain combines TRBV13 with TRBJ1-2, with D possibly matching TRBD1 (6 bases). V shed 5 bases and J shed 7 bases, with 17 bases lying between them. There are 14 residues in the CDR3. Germline V gene data show CDR1 as PRHDT and CDR2 as FYEKMQ (reference sequence).

This clone was seen a few times. This chain connects TRBV19 to TRBJ1-1; TRBD1 matches 7 bases. Looked up from germline, CDR1 is LNHDA and CDR2 is SQIVND (reference sequence). The CDR3 spans 11 residues. The J segment lost 6 bases and the V segment lost 10 bases, leaving 5 bases of the junction unmatched. CDR3 protein: CATAQGAEAFF. The CDR3 DNA sequence: TGTGCCACCGCCCAGGGGGCTGAAGCTTTCTTT.

This clone was seen a few times. The V gene is TRBV2, the J gene TRBJ1-6; the D gene is possibly TRBD1 (5 bases). V dropped 1 base and J dropped 6 bases, with 13 bases sitting between them. CDR3 size: 16 residues. Germline V lookup: CDR1 SNHLY, CDR2 FYNNEI. This CDR3 is CASSEGLSGINSPLHF. In DNA form, the CDR3 reads TGTGCCAGCAGTGAAGGTTTATCAGGGATTAATTCACCCCTCCACTTT.

This clone showed up just a few times. V usage is TRBV19 and J usage is TRBJ2-1; possible D gene TRBD1, 6 bases. V was clipped by 6 bases and J by 0 bases, with 15 bases between them. Germline-derived CDR1 and CDR2 are LNHDA and SQIVND (reference sequence). This CDR3 spans 16 amino acids. CDR3 sequence: CASSQDTGLSYNEQFF. The CDR3 DNA follows: TGTGCCAGTAGCCAAGACACAGGGCTCTCCTACAATGAGCAGTTCTTC.

This clone was seen once. This chain uses TRBV5-6 with TRBJ2-1, with 8 nucleotides matching TRBD1. There are 15 residues in the CDR3. With V trimmed by 4 bases and J by 8 bases, 11 bases remained unmatched. CDR1 and CDR2 from the germline V gene are SGHDT and YYEEEE. The CDR3 DNA follows: TGTGCCAGCAGCGCTCGGGACAGGTCCCCGGATGAGCAGTTCTTC. This sequence encodes CASSARDRSPDEQFF.

The chain joins TRBV6-5 to TRBJ2-5; 8 bases match TRBD1. CDR3 length: 14 amino acids. The trim removed 7 bases at V and 1 base at J, leaving 5 bases unmatched. Germline CDR1 MNHEY, CDR2 SVGAGI. The CDR3 spells CASIGTGRQETQYF. The CDR3 bases are TGTGCCAGCATCGGGACAGGACGCCAAGAGACCCAGTACTTC.

This chain connects TRBV7-9 to TRBJ1-6; D not certain. V was trimmed by 4 bases and J by 2 bases, leaving 12 bases between them. The CDR3 sequence is 16 residues long. CDR1 is SEHNR and CDR2 is FQNEAQ in the germline V gene (reference sequence). The CDR3 is CASSSPKGPYNSPLHF. In DNA, the CDR3 is TGTGCCAGCAGCTCCCCCAAAGGACCCTATAATTCACCCCTCCACTTT.

This clone was counted only a few times. The chain has TRBV27 and TRBJ2-6; D not resolved. Germline V gene data show CDR1 as MNHEY and CDR2 as SMNVEV (reference sequence). Trimming removed 4 bases at V and 1 base at J, with 8 bases between. The CDR3 has 15 amino acids. The CDR3 loop is CASSYVMSGANVLTF. In DNA form, the CDR3 reads TGTGCCAGCAGTTATGTGATGTCTGGGGCCAACGTCCTGACTTTC.

This clone has a handful of counts. The J gene is TRBJ2-2, the V gene TRBV4-1; 8 nucleotides match TRBD2. The ends lost 7 bases at V and 5 bases at J; junction bases unmatched: 6. The CDR3 extends over 14 amino acids. CDR1 is MGHRA, CDR2 YSYEKL, per germline. Here the CDR3 DNA reads TGCGCCAGCACGGGGGGGATCGGAACCGGGGAGCTGTTTTTT. It encodes CASTGGIGTGELFF.

The genes are TRBV13 and TRBJ1-3; D is possibly TRBD1 (6 bases). The V end was cut by 4 bases, the J end by 4 bases, with 14 bases between. This CDR3 is built from 15 residues. Germline assignment: CDR1 PRHDT and CDR2 FYEKMQ (reference sequence). CDR3 sequence (DNA): TGTGCCAGCAGCTACCGAGGGGGAGCCGGAAACACCATATATTTT. It is translated as CASSYRGGAGNTIYF.

V gene TRBV4-1 combines with J gene TRBJ1-2, with a tentative D call TRBD1 (5 bases). Per germline, CDR1 MGHRA and CDR2 YSYEKL. V lost 1 base and J lost 6, with 15 bases in between. This CDR3 is built from 15 residues. The CDR3 region has the DNA TGCGCCAGCAGCCAAGTCCCTTCGGGGCGGGATGGCTACACCTTC. Translated, it gives CASSQVPSGRDGYTF.

This clone was recorded a few times. This chain links TRBV13 with TRBJ2-5, with D possibly being TRBD2 (6 bases). The CDR3 consists of 12 residues. V shed 7 bases and J shed 2 bases, with 8 bases lying between them. Germline V gene sequence: CDR1 PRHDT, CDR2 FYEKMQ (reference sequence). CDR3: CASKEGQETQYF. The CDR3 bases are TGTGCCAGCAAGGAGGGGCAAGAGACCCAGTACTTC.

The sample holds a few counts of this clone. J is TRBJ2-3 and V is TRBV30; TRBD1 is a possible D gene (5 bases). Germline assignment: CDR1 GTSNPN and CDR2 SVGIG (reference sequence). This CDR3 has 17 residues. V was shortened by 7 bases and J by 2 bases, with 25 bases between the two germline ends. For the CDR3, the DNA is TGTGCCTTCGTCACCTTGGGGCAGGGATTATTCACAGATACGCAGTATTTT. Translating it yields CAFVTLGQGLFTDTQYF. Full variable domain (rest looked up from reference TRBV30 and TRBJ2-3): SQTIHQWPATLVQPVGSPLSLECTVEGTSNPNLYWYRQAAGRGLQLLFYSVGIGQISSEVPQNLSASRPQDRQFILSSKKLLLSDSGFYLCAFVTLGQGLFTDTQYFGPGTRLTVL.

This clone was found a few times. This chain connects TRBV5-6 to TRBJ2-1; D might be TRBD1 (5 bases). Germline values: CDR1 SGHDT, CDR2 YYEEEE. The CDR3 has 14 amino acids. Trimming stripped 0 bases from V and 8 bases from J, with 12 bases between. The CDR3 protein is CASSLDQGMYEQFF. The CDR3 DNA reads TGTGCCAGCAGCTTGGACCAGGGAATGTATGAGCAGTTCTTC.